The 23 T cell receptor beta chains below come from one sample, sequenced in a study of CD8+ T cells in alopecia areata. Sequencing templates came from extracted RNA that was reverse transcribed into cDNA. Clones were sequenced by immunoSEQ multiplex PCR, and TCRdb holds only the in-frame ones, with some missing. The data show around 82,000 clones, 51% seen once. The sample comprised NKG2D-high CD8+ T cells sorted from blood. The receptor source for this set is a human donor with alopecia areata.

The gene calls are TRBV14 and TRBJ1-4; D not resolved. V shed 5 bases and J shed 7 bases, with 8 bases lying between them. The CDR3 extends over 12 amino acids. Germline V gene lookup returns CDR1 SGHDN and CDR2 FVKESK. CDR3 sequence (DNA): TGTGCCAGCAGCTCCGACGGTGAAAAACTGTTTTTT. This sequence encodes CASSSDGEKLFF. Full variable domain (remainder filled in from reference TRBV14 and TRBJ1-4): EAGVTQFPSHSVIEKGQTVTLRCDPISGHDNLYWYRRVMGKEIKFLLHFVKESKQDESGMPNNRFLAERTGGTYSTLKVQPAELEDSGVYFCASSSDGEKLFFGSGTQLSVL.

This sequence joins TRBV27 and TRBJ2-5, with no clear D. V lost 3 bases, J lost 2 bases, and 7 bases lay in between. The CDR3 spans 13 residues. Germline V gene sequence: CDR1 MNHEY, CDR2 SMNVEV (reference sequence). The chain's CDR3 is CASSFGQQETQYF. The CDR3 DNA reads TGTGCCAGCAGTTTCGGGCAGCAAGAGACCCAGTACTTC.

Ten or more counts support this clone. This sequence joins TRBV7-9 and TRBJ2-4; D is perhaps TRBD2 (6 bases). V dropped 4 bases and J dropped 8 bases, with 18 bases sitting between them. Germline CDR1 SEHNR, CDR2 FQNEAQ (reference sequence). The CDR3 consists of 15 residues. Written as DNA, the CDR3 is TGTGCCAGCAGCTCCCGGGACTCCCAGGGAGACATTCAGTACTTC. This gives the protein CASSSRDSQGDIQYF.

There are a few counts of this clone. The chain is built from TRBV29-1 and TRBJ2-7, with 7 bases aligning to TRBD2. The CDR3 spans 15 residues. CDR1 and CDR2 (germline): SQVTM, ANQGSEA. V lost 1 base and J lost 7; bases outside the gene matches: 13. The DNA for the CDR3 is TGCAGCGTTGAAGCTATAGTAGCGGGCACGGGTGAGCAGTACTTC. As protein: CSVEAIVAGTGEQYF.

This clone was counted a few times. The chain uses TRBV23-1 and TRBJ2-2, with 11 nucleotides matching TRBD2. TRBV23-1 is an ORF, and what it does is uncertain. With 4 bases clipped from V and 1 base from J, the junction kept 8 bases outside the gene matches. The CDR3 covers 18 residues. The CDR3 is CASSLETSGELNTGELFF. The CDR3 coding sequence is TGCGCCAGCAGTCTAGAGACTAGCGGGGAGCTGAACACCGGGGAGCTGTTTTTT.

The chain links TRBV7-2 to TRBJ1-2, with D possibly being TRBD1 (5 bases). The CDR3 consists of 15 residues. Germline-derived CDR1 and CDR2 are SGHTA and FQGNSA. V gave up 1 base and J gave up 2 bases, with 11 bases separating them. CDR3 protein: CASSLVPGPNYGYTF. The CDR3 bases are TGTGCCAGCAGCTTAGTTCCGGGGCCCAACTATGGCTACACCTTC. Complete variable domain (other parts from reference TRBV7-2 and TRBJ1-2): GAGVSQSPSNKVTEKGKDVELRCDPISGHTALYWYRQSLGQGLEFLIYFQGNSAPDKSGLPSDRFSAERTGGSVSTLTIQRTQQEDSAVYLCASSLVPGPNYGYTFGSGTRLTVV.

V and J are TRBV29-1 and TRBJ2-1; 9 bases agree with TRBD2. The V gene end was trimmed by 2 bases and the J gene end by 6 bases; junction bases not matched to a gene: 11. Germline V lookup: CDR1 SQVTM, CDR2 ANQGSEA. This CDR3 contains 16 residues. CDR3 in amino acids: CSVEPLGLAGFNEQFF. The CDR3 DNA reads as TGCAGCGTTGAACCCCTGGGGCTAGCGGGGTTCAATGAGCAGTTCTTC.

The chain employs TRBV7-8 and TRBJ1-2; D not resolved. CDR1 is SGHVS and CDR2 is FQNEAQ in the germline V gene. V lost 6 bases to trimming and J lost 4 bases, with 21 bases between them. The CDR3 sequence is 16 residues long. The CDR3 DNA reads as TGTGCCAGCAGTCGAGGGTCACCAGAAACTAGCTATGGCTACACCTTC. It translates to CASSRGSPETSYGYTF. The whole variable domain, remainder taken from reference TRBV7-8 and TRBJ1-2, is GAGVSQSPRYKVAKRGQDVALRCDPISGHVSLFWYQQALGQGPEFLTYFQNEAQLDKSGLPSDRFFAERPEGSVSTLKIQRTQQEDSAVYLCASSRGSPETSYGYTFGSGTRLTVV.

V is TRBV2 and J is TRBJ2-4; 7 positions match TRBD2. The CDR3 length is 17 residues. With 1 base clipped from V and 0 bases from J, the junction kept 6 bases outside the gene matches. The germline V gene encodes CDR1 SNHLY and CDR2 FYNNEI. The CDR3 here is CASSEGAGLIAKNIQYF. In DNA form, the CDR3 reads TGTGCCAGCAGTGAAGGAGCGGGATTAATAGCCAAAAACATTCAGTACTTC.

Details on this clone: Being one base from a much bigger clone, this may be a read error. The chain employs TRBV27 and TRBJ2-2, with 10 positions matching TRBD1. The germline gives CDR1 MNHEY, CDR2 SMNVEV (reference sequence). With V trimmed by 5 bases and J by 6 bases, 6 bases remained unmatched. The CDR3 covers 15 residues. CDR3 residues: CASSLWTGGAGELFF. The CDR3 DNA sequence: TGTGCCAGCAGTCTCTGGACAGGGGGGGCCGGGGAGCTGTTTTTT.

This clone was counted only a few times. The J gene is TRBJ2-1, the V gene TRBV4-3, with TRBD2 identical over 7 bases. The germline gives CDR1 LGHNA, CDR2 YSLEER. V trimming: 1 base; J trimming: 6 bases; junction bases outside the gene matches: 6. This CDR3 is 15 amino acids long. The CDR3 DNA follows: TGCGCCAGCAGCCAAGGGGGCGGGAGCGGCAATGAGCAGTTCTTC. Translating gives CASSQGGGSGNEQFF.

This clone appeared once. The V and J genes are TRBV5-1 and TRBJ2-7; TRBD1 aligns across 9 bases. With V trimmed by 3 bases and J by 0 bases, 4 bases remained unmatched. Germline-derived CDR1 and CDR2 are SGHRS and YFSETQ. The CDR3 has 15 residues. CDR3 amino acids: CASSSGTGSSYEQYF. The CDR3 coding sequence is TGCGCCAGCAGCTCCGGGACAGGGAGCTCCTACGAGCAGTACTTC.

This clone has only one observation. The rearrangement links TRBV5-6 to TRBJ2-2, with 9 bases lining up with TRBD1. The CDR3 is 18 residues long. From germline, CDR1 is SGHDT and CDR2 YYEEEE. V dropped 0 bases and J dropped 4; count of bases not matched to a gene: 10. The DNA of the CDR3 is TGTGCCAGCAGCTTGGCGTTCATCGGGACAGGGTTCACCGGGGAGCTGTTTTTT. Its translation: CASSLAFIGTGFTGELFF.

The chain carries TRBV29-1 and TRBJ2-7, with D perhaps given as TRBD1 or TRBD2 (5 bases each). The CDR3 sequence is 15 residues long. Trimming cost V 3 bases and J 0 bases, with 15 bases left between them. Germline V lookup: CDR1 SQVTM, CDR2 ANQGSEA. Here the CDR3 DNA reads TGCAGCGTTGACGGGGCGACTCCGAGCTCCTACGAGCAGTACTTC. Translating it yields CSVDGATPSSYEQYF.

A few counts support this clone. CDR3 sequence reads: CAISDGNNEQFF. The CDR3 coding sequence is TGTGCCATCAGTGACGGAAACAATGAGCAGTTCTTC. The chain couples TRBV10-3 to TRBJ2-1; D is undetermined. This CDR3 is built from 12 residues. The ends were cut back, 3 bases at V and 5 bases at J, with 5 bases in the middle. Germline V gives CDR1 ENHRY, CDR2 SYGVKD.

The J gene is TRBJ2-2, the V gene TRBV29-1; D is uncertain. With 4 bases removed from V and 5 bases from J, the gap between germline ends came to 8 bases. The CDR3 is 12 residues long. Germline V CDR1 and CDR2: SQVTM, ANQGSEA. CDR3 amino acids: CSVALATGELFF. CDR3 nucleotide sequence: TGCAGCGTTGCTTTGGCTACCGGGGAGCTGTTTTTT.

The rearrangement links TRBV6-1 to TRBJ2-7; D is perhaps TRBD1 or TRBD2 (5 bases each). Looked up from germline, CDR1 is MNHNS and CDR2 is SASEGT. The V and J ends lost 4 bases and 0 bases respectively, with 19 bases between them. There are 17 residues in the CDR3. CDR3 loop: CASSGTPQDRGSYEQYF. The CDR3 nucleotides are TGTGCCAGCAGTGGGACCCCACAGGACCGGGGCTCCTACGAGCAGTACTTC.

The chain recombines TRBV7-2 with TRBJ2-5; 9 positions match TRBD1. V was clipped by 5 bases and J by 9 bases; unmatched bases: 22. CDR3 length: 18 amino acids. CDR1 is SGHTA and CDR2 is FQGNSA in the germline V gene. Here the CDR3 reads CASSPPSGPRDRAGAQYF. CDR3 sequence (DNA): TGTGCCAGCAGCCCCCCCAGTGGGCCCCGGGACAGGGCTGGGGCCCAGTACTTC.

The chain couples TRBV15 to TRBJ2-3, with TRBD2 identical over 8 bases. Germline V gene lookup returns CDR1 LNHNV and CDR2 YYDKDF (reference sequence). There are 16 residues in the CDR3. The V gene end was trimmed by 2 bases and the J gene end by 6 bases; junction bases not matched to a gene: 10. The CDR3 protein is CATSRPSRGGMDTQYF. CDR3 coding DNA: TGTGCCACCAGCAGACCGAGCCGGGGGGGCATGGATACGCAGTATTTT. Complete variable domain (other parts from reference TRBV15 and TRBJ2-3): DAMVIQNPRYQVTQFGKPVTLSCSQTLNHNVMYWYQQKSSQAPKLLFHYYDKDFNNEADTPDNFQSRRPNTSFCFLDIRSPGLGDTAMYLCATSRPSRGGMDTQYFGPGTRLTVL.

This chain links TRBV11-2 with TRBJ2-5; tentative D call: TRBD1 (5 bases). Germline V lookup: CDR1 SGHAT, CDR2 FQNNGV. The CDR3 totals 17 residues. V was shortened by 4 bases and J by 0 bases, with 18 bases between the two germline ends. The CDR3: CASSSKGLLPYQETQYF. DNA of the CDR3: TGTGCCAGCAGCTCCAAGGGGTTATTACCGTACCAAGAGACCCAGTACTTC.

The CDR3 spells CASSQEVTSSEGFYGYTF. CDR3 nucleotide sequence: TGCGCCAGCAGCCAAGAGGTGACGTCGAGTGAGGGGTTCTATGGCTACACCTTC. The V and J genes are TRBV4-1 and TRBJ1-2, with TRBD1 as a possible D gene (5 bases). Trimming shortened V by 0 bases and J by 4 bases, and 21 bases separated the two germline ends. The CDR3 has 18 residues. Germline V gene data show CDR1 as MGHRA and CDR2 as YSYEKL.

This clone occurred a few times. J is TRBJ2-5 and V is TRBV18, with 10 nucleotides matching TRBD1. The V gene end was trimmed by 3 bases and the J gene end by 5 bases; junction bases not matched to a gene: 6. CDR3 length: 15 amino acids. The germline V gene has CDR1 KGHSH and CDR2 LQKENI. The DNA for the CDR3 is TGTGCCAGCTCACCGAAGACAGGGGGCGTGGAGACCCAGTACTTC. Translated: CASSPKTGGVETQYF.

This rearrangement joins TRBV2 to TRBJ2-2; D is uncertain. This CDR3 spans 12 amino acids. V was cut by 10 bases and J by 1 base, with 7 bases left in between. The V gene's germline CDR1 is SNHLY and CDR2 FYNNEI. As DNA, the CDR3 is TGTGCCACGCGACAGAACACCGGGGAGCTGTTTTTT. Translating gives CATRQNTGELFF.